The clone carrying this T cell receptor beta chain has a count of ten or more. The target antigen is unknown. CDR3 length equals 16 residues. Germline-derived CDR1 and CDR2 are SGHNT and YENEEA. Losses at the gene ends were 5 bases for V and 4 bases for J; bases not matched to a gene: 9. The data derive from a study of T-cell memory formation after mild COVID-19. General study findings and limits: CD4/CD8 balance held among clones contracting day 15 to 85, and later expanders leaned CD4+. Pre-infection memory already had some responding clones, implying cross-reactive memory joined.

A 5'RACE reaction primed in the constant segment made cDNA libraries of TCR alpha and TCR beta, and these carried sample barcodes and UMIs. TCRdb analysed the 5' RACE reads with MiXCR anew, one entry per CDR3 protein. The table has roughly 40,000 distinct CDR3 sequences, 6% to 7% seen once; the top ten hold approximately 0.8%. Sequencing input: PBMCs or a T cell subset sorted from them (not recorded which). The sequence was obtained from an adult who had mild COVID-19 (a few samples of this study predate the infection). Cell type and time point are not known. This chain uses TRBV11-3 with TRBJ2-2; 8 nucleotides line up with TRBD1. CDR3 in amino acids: CASSPTGQGVTGELFF. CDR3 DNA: TGTGCCAGCAGCCCAACCGGACAGGGAGTCACCGGGGAGCTGTTTTTT.